The 10 T cell receptor beta chains presented below share a single source sample, sequenced in a study of blood T cell repertoires in COVID-19. Data came from immunoSEQ multiplex PCR; TCRdb stores just in-frame clones and leaves some out. The sample has roughly 55,000 clones, 70% to 85% seen once. What was sequenced was peripheral blood. The receptors shown here come from a human donor in a cohort sampled during active COVID-19.

The rearrangement links TRBV3-1 (or the pseudogene TRBV3-2) to TRBJ2-2; the D gene is possibly TRBD2 (5 bases). V lost 1 base to trimming and J lost 4 bases, with 13 bases between them. The CDR3 sequence is 16 residues long. Germline CDR1 LGHDT, CDR2 YNNKEL (reference sequence). The CDR3 reads CASSQADTRATGELFF. As DNA, the CDR3 is TGTGCCAGCAGCCAAGCGGATACGAGGGCCACCGGGGAGCTGTTTTTT.

This sequence joins TRBV7-2 and TRBJ2-2; no firm D call. Trimming left V 3 bases short and J 1 base short, with 9 bases between. Germline CDR1 is SGHTA and CDR2 is FQGNSA. The CDR3 loop spans 15 amino acids. The DNA for the CDR3 is TGTGCCAGCAGCTTTGCAACAGAGAACACCGGGGAGCTGTTTTTT. It codes for CASSFATENTGELFF.

This clone has only one observation. The genes are TRBV13 and TRBJ1-3; no clear D. V was cut by 2 bases and J by 7 bases, with 21 bases left in between. The CDR3 is 17 amino acids. Germline V gene sequence: CDR1 PRHDT, CDR2 FYEKMQ (reference sequence). The chain's CDR3 is CASSLISPGPGGNTIYF. The CDR3 coding sequence is TGTGCCAGCAGCTTAATTTCCCCCGGACCTGGAGGGAACACCATATATTTT.

This clone was recorded a few times. This chain connects TRBV28 to TRBJ2-5; tentatively, D is TRBD1 (8 bases). Germline V gene sequence: CDR1 MDHEN, CDR2 SYDVKM. Trimming left V 6 bases short and J 2 bases short, with 19 bases between. The CDR3 is 16 amino acids. The CDR3 coding sequence is TGTGCCAGCAGCTCAGCGGGGACAGGACTACAAGAGACCCAGTACTTC. This encodes CASSSAGTGLQETQYF. The full variable domain, its missing parts supplied by reference TRBV28 and TRBJ2-5, is DVKVTQSSRYLVKRTGEKVFLECVQDMDHENMFWYRQDPGLGLRLIYFSYDVKMKEKGDIPEGYSVSREKKERFSLILESASTNQTSMYLCASSSAGTGLQETQYFGPGTRLLVL.

This clone was observed a handful of times. The V call is TRBV6-2 or TRBV6-3, the J call TRBJ2-5; no reliable D call. The CDR3 is made up of 14 amino acids. Looked up from germline, CDR1 is MNHEY and CDR2 is SVGEGT. Trimming shortened V by 6 bases and J by 2 bases, and 13 bases separated the two germline ends. The CDR3 bases are TGTGCCAGCAGCCCTCCACAGAGACAAGAGACCCAGTACTTC. This codes for CASSPPQRQETQYF.

This chain uses TRBV6-2 or TRBV6-3 with TRBJ2-3; TRBD1 is a possible D gene (6 bases). Germline V gives CDR1 MNHEY, CDR2 SVGEGT. V lost 0 bases, J lost 5 bases, and 15 bases lay in between. The CDR3 contains 16 residues. The CDR3 reads CASSYSSQGNRDTQYF. The CDR3 region has the DNA TGTGCCAGCAGTTACTCATCGCAGGGGAATCGAGATACGCAGTATTTT.

The J gene is TRBJ1-2, the V gene TRBV6-1; D perhaps matches TRBD1 (6 bases). The CDR3 extends over 18 amino acids. V was pared by 3 bases and J by 2 bases, with 22 bases between. Germline V lookup: CDR1 MNHNS, CDR2 SASEGT. The CDR3, as DNA: TGTGCCAGCAGTGATACGACGGGGGGCGTGGGACACAACTATGGCTACACCTTC. It yields the protein CASSDTTGGVGHNYGYTF.

The chain recombines TRBV18 with TRBJ1-1; D remains ambiguous. Germline loops: CDR1 KGHSH, CDR2 LQKENI. The V and J ends lost 2 bases and 1 base respectively, with 8 bases between them. The CDR3 spans 14 residues. This chain's CDR3 is CASSPAQKNTEAFF. CDR3 nucleotide sequence: TGTGCCAGCTCACCAGCACAGAAGAACACTGAAGCTTTCTTT.

This clone was recorded a few times. V usage is TRBV14 and J usage is TRBJ1-1; D is ambiguous. Trimming took off 0 bases at V and 4 bases at J, with 6 bases between the two ends. In germline, CDR1 is SGHDN, CDR2 FVKESK. This CDR3 has 13 residues. The CDR3 loop reads CASSQDRSTEAFF. The CDR3 DNA reads as TGTGCCAGCAGCCAAGACAGAAGCACTGAAGCTTTCTTT.

The V gene is TRBV10-3, the J gene TRBJ2-7; 8 bases are shared with TRBD1. V trimming: 6 bases; J trimming: 1 base; junction bases outside the gene matches: 5. Germline CDR1 ENHRY, CDR2 SYGVKD. The CDR3 runs 14 residues. The CDR3 DNA sequence: TGTGCCATCAGAATAGGACAGGGTTCCTACGAGCAGTACTTC. This gives the protein CAIRIGQGSYEQYF.